The T cell receptor (beta chain) under discussion was sequenced for a study of shared clonotypes between healthy human individuals. Generated by immunoSEQ multiplex PCR, the TCRdb table keeps only in-frame clones and is missing some. Of 1.6 million or so clones listed, around 97% are singletons. Per germline, CDR1 LNHDA and CDR2 SQIVND (reference sequence). The CDR3 has 16 amino acids. The V and J ends lost 3 bases and 2 bases respectively, with 14 bases between them. This rearrangement joins TRBV19 to TRBJ1-3; D is ambiguous. The receptor comes from a man under 40 in good health. The specimen sequenced was naive CD4+ T cells sorted from blood. As to subset: CD45RA+ positively selected. This CDR3 is CASSILPATAGNTIYF. The CDR3, as DNA: TGTGCCAGTAGTATCTTACCTGCGACGGCTGGAAACACCATATATTTT.